This TCR beta chain stems from a study of naive and memory T cell subsets. Study results and caveats: Expression changes during T cell differentiation may affect RNA-based TCR counts. Over 85% of naive TCR sequences appeared only once, unlike memory subsets.

The beta constant-region primer was an equimolar mix of two oligonucleotides covering TRBC1 and TRBC2. The ligated cDNA underwent four PCR rounds using SP2 and nested alpha and beta constant-region primers. TCRdb fed the UMI-ligation and nested PCR reads into MiXCR, producing one record per CDR3 protein. The top ten hold 25% to 40% of the sample, which has fewer than 3,500 distinct CDR3 sequences, approximately 5.2% seen once. This clonotype is deemed medium-sized. The antigen is undetermined. V was clipped by 3 bases and J by 2 bases; unmatched bases: 10. The germline V gene encodes CDR1 SGHDT and CDR2 YYEEEE. The CDR3 loop spans 19 amino acids. After CD4 positive bead selection, the CD4-negative fraction gave CD8 T cells. Four subsets defined by CD45RA and CD27 were sorted after CD3, CD4, CD8 and live/dead staining.

The sequence was collected from a human donor in good health. Specimen: CD4+ TEMRA cells from blood. The subset here: effector memory re-expressing CD45RA, CD45RA+ CD27-. This sequence joins TRBV5-6 and TRBJ2-1, with 14 positions matching TRBD2. The CDR3 DNA sequence: TGTGCCAGCAGCTCCACCCGACTAGCGGGAGGGCCCCCCTACAATGAGCAGTTCTTC. This codes for CASSSTRLAGGPPYNEQFF. Using reference TRBV5-6 and TRBJ2-1 for the parts outside the CDR3, the full variable domain is DAGVTQSPTHLIKTRGQQVTLRCSPKSGHDTVSWYQQALGQGPQFIFQYYEEEERQRGNFPDRFSGHQFPNYSSELNVNALLLGDSALYLCASSSTRLAGGPPYNEQFFGPGTRLTVL.